The rows below give T cell receptor beta chains drawn from one sample of a study of blood T cell repertoires in COVID-19. The method was immunoSEQ multiplex PCR; TCRdb's version includes in-frame clones alone and lacks a portion of them. The table has around 140,000 clones, approximately 88% seen once. The sequenced sample consisted of peripheral blood. The receptor source for this set is a man aged 55 to 69 with active or convalescent COVID-19. Each CDR3 is given with its conserved first and last residue. D genes are given only for firm matches. A clone size is listed for some rows: how often the clone was seen (once, few, many), or a class if it is expanded.

CASSLDRGRGGNTIYF	TGCGCCAGCAGTCTGGACAGGGGGCGAGGTGGAAACACCATATATTTT	TRBD1	.	TRBJ1-3	TRBV5-1
CASSQRLAGEVTDTQYF	TGTGCCAGCAGCCAGCGACTAGCGGGAGAGGTCACAGATACGCAGTATTTT	TRBD2	.	TRBJ2-3	TRBV4-2
CAISEPRQGTGYNSPLHF	TGTGCCATCAGTGAGCCTAGACAGGGAACGGGCTATAATTCACCCCTCCACTTT	TRBD1	.	TRBJ1-6	TRBV10-3
CASSSRGETEAFF	TGTGCCAGCAGTTCCCGGGGGGAGACTGAAGCTTTCTTT	.	.	TRBJ1-1	TRBV6-2/TRBV6-3
CASSLGPADRELEGEQYF	TGTGCCAGCAGCTTAGGCCCCGCGGACAGGGAACTCGAAGGGGAGCAGTACTTC	TRBD1	.	TRBJ2-7	TRBV7-9
CASSYSGTARSPLHF	TGTGCCAGCAGTTACTCGGGGACAGCACGGTCACCCCTCCACTTT	TRBD1	.	TRBJ1-6	TRBV6-5
CAIRDRGDYGYTF	TGTGCCATCAGGGACAGGGGGGACTATGGCTACACCTTC	TRBD1	.	TRBJ1-2	TRBV10-3
CASSWDRVNYGYTF	TGTGCCAGCAGTTGGGACAGGGTAAACTATGGCTACACCTTC	TRBD1	once	TRBJ1-2	TRBV5-6
CASSQGGTQHF	TGTGCCAGCAGCCAGGGAGGAACCCAGCATTTT	.	.	TRBJ1-5	TRBV4-2
CASSIVHRGVQETQYF	TGTGCCAGTAGTATAGTTCACAGGGGAGTTCAAGAGACCCAGTACTTC	TRBD1	.	TRBJ2-5	TRBV19
CASREQGATFNEKLFF	TGTGCCAGCAGGGAACAGGGGGCCACCTTTAATGAAAAACTGTTTTTT	TRBD1	.	TRBJ1-4	TRBV2
CASSIRREEQYF	TGTGCCAGTAGTATCCGTAGGGAGGAGCAGTACTTC	.	.	TRBJ2-7	TRBV19
CASTPTGAHLYEQYF	TGTGCCAGCACCCCGACAGGGGCCCACTTGTACGAGCAGTACTTC	TRBD1	.	TRBJ2-7	TRBV28
CASSRDRASTDTQYF	TGTGCCAGCAGTCGGGACAGGGCTAGCACAGATACGCAGTATTTT	TRBD1	.	TRBJ2-3	TRBV27
CASSGKGDEQFF	TGTGCCAGCAGTGGGAAGGGGGATGAGCAGTTCTTC	.	.	TRBJ2-1	TRBV2
CASSSTGDYGYTF	TGTGCCAGCAGTTCCACAGGGGACTATGGCTACACCTTC	TRBD1	.	TRBJ1-2	TRBV6-6
CASSLNIRTGSQETQYF	TGCGCCAGCAGCTTAAATATCCGGACAGGCTCTCAAGAGACCCAGTACTTC	TRBD1	.	TRBJ2-5	TRBV5-1
CASSKGTAGGSLHF	TGTGCCAGCTCAAAAGGGACCGCGGGGGGTTCCCTCCACTTT	.	.	TRBJ1-6	TRBV18
CASSLLTGGTAYYGYTF	TGTGCCAGCAGCTTGTTAACCGGAGGGACAGCTTACTATGGCTACACCTTC	TRBD1	once	TRBJ1-2	TRBV5-5
CASSLYNEQFF	TGTGCCAGCAGCCTATACAATGAGCAGTTCTTC	.	.	TRBJ2-1	TRBV3-1/TRBV3-2
CASSLSRENTGELFF	TGCGCCAGCAGCTTATCCCGGGAGAACACCGGGGAGCTGTTTTTT	.	.	TRBJ2-2	TRBV5-1
CASSQGTGPNGYTF	TGTGCCAGCAGCCAAGGTACAGGCCCTAATGGCTACACCTTC	.	.	TRBJ1-2	TRBV4-2
CASSQAGGSAYGYTF	TGTGCCAGCAGCCAGGCAGGGGGCTCGGCCTATGGCTACACCTTC	TRBD1	.	TRBJ1-2	TRBV27
CASSGGDRRYYEQYF	TGCGCCAGCAGTGGGGGTGACAGGCGTTACTACGAGCAGTACTTC	.	.	TRBJ2-7	TRBV10-2
CASSLGVRNYGYTF	TGTGCCAGCAGCTTAGGTGTACGGAACTATGGCTACACCTTC	.	.	TRBJ1-2	TRBV7-8
CASRKEGGRGYEQYF	TGTGCCAGCAGGAAGGAGGGCGGGAGGGGGTACGAGCAGTACTTC	TRBD2	.	TRBJ2-7	TRBV2
CASSPDRAGRGANVLTF	TGCGCCAGCAGTCCCGACCGGGCGGGTAGAGGGGCCAACGTCCTGACTTTC	.	.	TRBJ2-6	TRBV10-1
CATTHRESTEAFF	TGTGCCACTACTCACAGGGAGTCCACTGAAGCTTTCTTT	.	.	TRBJ1-1	TRBV10-3
CASSLGGGGTEAFF	TGTGCCAGCAGTTTAGGGGGGGGCGGCACTGAAGCTTTCTTT	.	.	TRBJ1-1	TRBV28
CATSDFGNRGWHF	TGTGCCACCAGTGATTTTGGCAACCGGGGTTGGCATTTT	.	.	TRBJ1-5	TRBV24-1
CASSEQGAQNTEAFF	TGTGCCAGCAGTGAACAGGGGGCGCAGAACACTGAAGCTTTCTTT	TRBD1	.	TRBJ1-1	TRBV28
CASSETSVWQPQHF	TGTGCCAGCAGTGAAACCAGTGTTTGGCAGCCCCAGCATTTT	.	.	TRBJ1-5	TRBV2
CASSEGGGSGYTF	TGTGCCAGCAGTGAAGGGGGCGGAAGTGGCTACACCTTC	.	.	TRBJ1-2	TRBV25-1
CASSLTAGNWYNEQFF	TGTGCCAGCAGCTTAACCGCAGGGAATTGGTACAATGAGCAGTTCTTC	.	.	TRBJ2-1	TRBV7-3
CATRRGFGSDTQYF	TGTGCCACCCGGCGGGGGTTCGGGTCGGATACGCAGTATTTT	TRBD2	.	TRBJ2-3	TRBV6-5
CASSHGTGSSGANVLTF	TGCGCCAGCAGCCATGGGACAGGGTCCTCTGGGGCCAACGTCCTGACTTTC	TRBD1	.	TRBJ2-6	TRBV4-3
CASSLPGLAVQFF	TGTGCCAGCAGTTTACCGGGACTAGCGGTCCAGTTCTTC	TRBD2	.	TRBJ2-1	TRBV28
CSVEGQVNTEAFF	TGCAGCGTTGAAGGCCAGGTGAACACTGAAGCTTTCTTT	.	.	TRBJ1-1	TRBV29-1
CASSGQSSSNQPQHF	TGTGCCAGCAGTGGACAGAGTTCTAGCAATCAGCCCCAGCATTTT	.	.	TRBJ1-5	TRBV2
CASSKSGTRTYEQYF	TGTGCCAGCAGCAAATCCGGGACTAGAACCTACGAGCAGTACTTC	TRBD2	.	TRBJ2-7	TRBV7-8
CASSQNPRRGSTDTQYF	TGCGCCAGCAGCCAAAACCCACGCAGAGGTAGCACAGATACGCAGTATTTT	.	.	TRBJ2-3	TRBV4-3
CASSLSSGNTIYF	TGTGCCAGCAGTCTAAGCTCTGGAAACACCATATATTTT	.	.	TRBJ1-3	TRBV28
CASSHRQGVPYNEQFF	TGCGCCAGCAGCCATAGACAGGGGGTCCCCTACAATGAGCAGTTCTTC	TRBD1	.	TRBJ2-1	TRBV5-1
CASSTGQGMNTGELFF	TGCGCCAGCAGCACGGGACAGGGAATGAACACCGGGGAGCTGTTTTTT	TRBD1	.	TRBJ2-2	TRBV5-1
CASRTSGRVEETQYF	TGTGCCAGTAGGACTAGCGGGAGAGTGGAAGAGACCCAGTACTTC	TRBD2	once	TRBJ2-5	TRBV19
CASSQDMTGPTEQYF	TGTGCCAGCAGCCAAGATATGACAGGGCCCACCGAGCAGTACTTC	TRBD1	.	TRBJ2-7	TRBV4-2
CASSPGQGRTYEQYF	TGTGCCAGCAGCCCGGGACAGGGGAGGACCTACGAGCAGTACTTC	TRBD1	once	TRBJ2-7	TRBV6-5
CASSIGGGRGRGTEAFF	TGTGCCAGTAGTATAGGGGGAGGCAGGGGGCGCGGAACTGAAGCTTTCTTT	TRBD1	.	TRBJ1-1	TRBV19
CASTLGRGVGDEQYF	TGTGCCAGTACCCTCGGGAGGGGGGTAGGAGACGAGCAGTACTTC	TRBD2	.	TRBJ2-7	TRBV19
CASSSSQGKRSPLHF	TGTGCCAGCAGTTCCTCGCAGGGGAAACGGTCACCCCTCCACTTT	.	.	TRBJ1-6	TRBV27
CASGFSGGWANYGYTF	TGTGCTAGTGGTTTCTCGGGGGGATGGGCTAACTATGGCTACACCTTC	.	.	TRBJ1-2	TRBV12-5
CASRPRPSGNEQYF	TGTGCCAGCAGACCACGACCGTCAGGGAACGAGCAGTACTTC	.	.	TRBJ2-7	TRBV11-2